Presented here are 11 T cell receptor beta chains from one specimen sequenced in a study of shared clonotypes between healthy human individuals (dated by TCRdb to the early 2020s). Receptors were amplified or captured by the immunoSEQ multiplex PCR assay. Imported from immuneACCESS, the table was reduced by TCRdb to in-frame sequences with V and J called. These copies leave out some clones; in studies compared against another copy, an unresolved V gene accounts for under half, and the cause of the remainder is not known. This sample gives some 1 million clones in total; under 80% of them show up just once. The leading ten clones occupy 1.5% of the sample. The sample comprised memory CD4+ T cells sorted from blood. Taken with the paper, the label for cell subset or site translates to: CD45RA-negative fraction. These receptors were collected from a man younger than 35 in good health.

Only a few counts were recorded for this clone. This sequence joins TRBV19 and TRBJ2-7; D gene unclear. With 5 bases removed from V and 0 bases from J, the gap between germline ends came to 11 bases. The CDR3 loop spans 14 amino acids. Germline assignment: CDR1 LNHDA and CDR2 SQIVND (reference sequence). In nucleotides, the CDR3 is TGTGCCAGTAGTGCTTCTCCCGTCTCCTACGAGCAGTACTTC. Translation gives CASSASPVSYEQYF. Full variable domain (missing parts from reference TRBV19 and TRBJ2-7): DGGITQSPKYLFRKEGQNVTLSCEQNLNHDAMYWYRQDPGQGLRLIYYSQIVNDFQKGDIAEGYSVSREKKESFPLTVTSAQKNPTAFYLCASSASPVSYEQYFGPGTRLTVT.

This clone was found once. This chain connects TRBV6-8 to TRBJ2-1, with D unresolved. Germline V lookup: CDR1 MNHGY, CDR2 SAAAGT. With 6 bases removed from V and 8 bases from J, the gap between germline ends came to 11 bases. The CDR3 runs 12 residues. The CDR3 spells CASRPYQHEQFF. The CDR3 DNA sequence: TGTGCCAGCAGACCTTACCAACATGAGCAGTTCTTC.

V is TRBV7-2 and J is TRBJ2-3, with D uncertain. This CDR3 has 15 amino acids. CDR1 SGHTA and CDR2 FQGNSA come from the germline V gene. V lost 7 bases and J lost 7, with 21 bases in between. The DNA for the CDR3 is TGTGCCAGCACCCTGGGCTGGGATAATAAGAATACGCAGTATTTT. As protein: CASTLGWDNKNTQYF.

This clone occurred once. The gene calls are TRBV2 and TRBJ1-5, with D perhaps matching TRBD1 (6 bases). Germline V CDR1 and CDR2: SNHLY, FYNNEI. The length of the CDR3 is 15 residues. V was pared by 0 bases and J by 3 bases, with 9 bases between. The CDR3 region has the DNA TGTGCCAGCAGTGAAGCTAGGGGGTCCAATCAGCCCCAGCATTTT. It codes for CASSEARGSNQPQHF.

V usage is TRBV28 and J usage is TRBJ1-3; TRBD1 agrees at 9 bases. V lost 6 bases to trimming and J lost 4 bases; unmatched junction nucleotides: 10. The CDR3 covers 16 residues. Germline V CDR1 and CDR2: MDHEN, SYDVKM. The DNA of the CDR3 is TGTGCCAGCAGCCCAAATCAACAGGGGGCCGGAAACACCATATATTTT. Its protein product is CASSPNQQGAGNTIYF.

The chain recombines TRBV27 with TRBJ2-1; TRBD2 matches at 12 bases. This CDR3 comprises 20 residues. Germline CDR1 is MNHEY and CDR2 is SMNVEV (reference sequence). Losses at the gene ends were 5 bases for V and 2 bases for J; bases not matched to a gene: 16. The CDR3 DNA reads TGTGCCAGCAGTGGCCTCCCCGGGACTAGCGGGCCTACCACCTACAATGAGCAGTTCTTC. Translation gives CASSGLPGTSGPTTYNEQFF.

CDR3 amino acids: CASSQGFAGNTIYF. The CDR3, as DNA: TGTGCCAGCAGTCAGGGATTCGCAGGAAACACCATATATTTT. The J gene is TRBJ1-3, the V gene TRBV6-5; D perhaps matches TRBD1 (5 bases). CDR1 and CDR2 (germline): MNHEY, SVGAGI. CDR3 length equals 14 residues. Trimming stripped 5 bases from V and 4 bases from J, with 12 bases between.

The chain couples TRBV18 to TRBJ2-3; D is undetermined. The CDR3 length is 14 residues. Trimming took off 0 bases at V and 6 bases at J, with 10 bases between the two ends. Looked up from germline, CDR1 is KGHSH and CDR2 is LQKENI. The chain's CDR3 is CASSPPGWQDTQYF. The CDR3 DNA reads TGTGCCAGCTCACCACCCGGCTGGCAGGATACGCAGTATTTT.

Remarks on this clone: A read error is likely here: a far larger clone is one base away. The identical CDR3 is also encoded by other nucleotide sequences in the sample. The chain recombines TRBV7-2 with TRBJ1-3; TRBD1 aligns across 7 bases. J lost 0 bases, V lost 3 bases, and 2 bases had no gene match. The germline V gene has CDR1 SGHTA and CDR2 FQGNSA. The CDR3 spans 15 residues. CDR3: CASSLAGGSGNTIYF. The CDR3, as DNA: TGTGCCAGCAGCTTGGCAGGGGGCTCTGGAAACACCATATATTTT.

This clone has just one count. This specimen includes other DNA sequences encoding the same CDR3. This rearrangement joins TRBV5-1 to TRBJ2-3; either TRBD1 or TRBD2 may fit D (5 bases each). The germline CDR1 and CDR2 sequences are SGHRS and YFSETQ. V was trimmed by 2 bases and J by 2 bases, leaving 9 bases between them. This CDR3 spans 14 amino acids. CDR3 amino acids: CASSFGGSTDTQYF. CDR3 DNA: TGCGCCAGCAGCTTTGGGGGTTCCACAGATACGCAGTATTTT.

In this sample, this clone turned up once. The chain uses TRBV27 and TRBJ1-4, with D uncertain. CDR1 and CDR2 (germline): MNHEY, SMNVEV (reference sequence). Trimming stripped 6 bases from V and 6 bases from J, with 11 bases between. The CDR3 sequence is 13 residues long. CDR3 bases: TGTGCCAGCAGGATCGGGAGACATGAAAAACTGTTTTTT. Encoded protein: CASRIGRHEKLFF.